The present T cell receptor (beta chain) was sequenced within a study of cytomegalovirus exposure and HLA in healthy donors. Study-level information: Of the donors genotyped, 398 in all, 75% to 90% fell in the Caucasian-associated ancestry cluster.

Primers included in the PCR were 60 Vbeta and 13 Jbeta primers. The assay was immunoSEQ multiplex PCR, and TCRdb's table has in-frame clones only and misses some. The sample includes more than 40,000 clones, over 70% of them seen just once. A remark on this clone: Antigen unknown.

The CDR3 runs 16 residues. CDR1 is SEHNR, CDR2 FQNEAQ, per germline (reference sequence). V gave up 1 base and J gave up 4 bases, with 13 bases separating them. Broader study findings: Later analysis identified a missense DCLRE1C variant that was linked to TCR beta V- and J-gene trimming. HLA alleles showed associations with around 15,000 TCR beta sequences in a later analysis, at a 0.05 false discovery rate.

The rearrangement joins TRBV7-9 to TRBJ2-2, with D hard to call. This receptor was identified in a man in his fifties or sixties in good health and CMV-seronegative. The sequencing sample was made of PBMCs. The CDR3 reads CASSLVLGARTGELFF. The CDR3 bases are TGTGCCAGCAGCTTAGTCCTAGGAGCACGCACCGGGGAGCTGTTTTTT.